Below are 23 T cell receptor beta chains sequenced from a single sample in a study of Ad26.COV2.S vaccination and SARS-CoV-2 variants (dated by TCRdb to about 2021). The method behind the library was the immunoSEQ multiplex PCR assay. Not all clones reach the TCRdb copy of this immuneACCESS table, which keeps in-frame sequences only. Checked studies attribute under half of the gap to unresolved V genes and leave the rest unexplained. This sample is represented by fewer than 500,000 clones; roughly nine tenths of them were singletons. The ten largest clones take up approximately 2.5% of the sample. Taken with the paper, the label for treatment or condition translates to: 15 to 20 received Ad26.COV2.S at low or high dose, single or two shots; 5 received placebo; per-sample allocation not given. Repertoires of vaccine and placebo recipients were sequenced from samples taken on day 63 after the first injection.

Sequenced here: peripheral blood, sampled in a trial of Ad26.COV2.S vaccine versus placebo. The receptor set was obtained from a person aged 18 to 59 who received the Ad26.COV2.S COVID-19 vaccine or a placebo.

This clone was found a few times. The chain carries TRBV6-2 or TRBV6-3 and TRBJ2-7; 7 bases agree with TRBD2. Germline V CDR1 and CDR2: MNHEY, SVGEGT. The CDR3 covers 14 residues. Trimming at V came to 6 bases and at J to 2 bases, leaving 7 bases not matched to a gene. The CDR3 DNA reads as TGTGCCAGCAGCAACCAAGCGGGGACCTACGAGCAGTACGTC. Its translation: CASSNQAGTYEQYV.

The CDR3 is CASTESVPGRRTQHF. The CDR3 coding sequence is TGTGCCAGCACCGAATCGGTGCCAGGGAGGAGGACCCAGCATTTT. The chain is built from TRBV28 and TRBJ1-5, with D perhaps TRBD1 (5 bases). The V end was cut by 7 bases, the J end by 11 bases, with 24 bases between. In germline, CDR1 is MDHEN, CDR2 SYDVKM. The CDR3 runs 15 residues.

V is TRBV28 and J is TRBJ2-7, with D possibly matching TRBD2 (6 bases). The length of the CDR3 is 14 residues. V lost 2 bases and J lost 4, with 12 bases in between. The germline V gene encodes CDR1 MDHEN and CDR2 SYDVKM. The DNA of the CDR3 is TGTGCCAGCAGTTTAGGAGGGGCACTATACGAGCAGTACTTC. The encoded protein is CASSLGGALYEQYF.

About this clone: One end of the junction does not line up with germline, which may come from a read error. V usage is TRBV7-9 and J usage is TRBJ1-2; D ambiguous. The CDR3 has 15 residues. CDR1 is SEHNR and CDR2 is FQNEAQ in the germline V gene (reference sequence). CDR3 loop: CASSLAGSSGYGYTF. CDR3 in DNA: TGTGCCAGCAGCCTAGCGGGATCCTCGGGCTATGGCTACACCTTC.

V is TRBV27 and J is TRBJ1-5, with unresolved D. CDR1 MNHEY and CDR2 SMNVEV come from the germline V gene (reference sequence). The V gene lost 6 bases and the J gene lost 7 bases, with 10 bases spanning the gap. CDR3 size: 12 residues. The CDR3 is CASSPSGQPQHF. In nucleotides, the CDR3 is TGTGCCAGCAGCCCAAGCGGCCAGCCCCAGCATTTT.

This clone was seen only once. V gene TRBV5-1 combines with J gene TRBJ1-4; 7 bases match TRBD1. The germline gives CDR1 SGHRS, CDR2 YFSETQ. J was trimmed by 8 bases and V by 7 bases; bases with no gene match: 8. This CDR3 comprises 13 residues. This CDR3 is CASQTGAGEKLFF. The CDR3 DNA reads as TGCGCCAGCCAAACAGGGGCTGGGGAAAAACTGTTTTTT. Combining the CDR3 with reference TRBV5-1 and TRBJ1-4 gives the whole variable domain KAGVTQTPRYLIKTRGQQVTLSCSPISGHRSVSWYQQTPGQGLQFLFEYFSETQRNKGNFPGRFSGRQFSNSRSEMNVSTLELGDSALYLCASQTGAGEKLFFGSGTQLSVL.

The rearrangement links TRBV7-9 to TRBJ1-1; D gene ambiguous. Germline-derived CDR1 and CDR2 are SEHNR and FQNEAQ (reference sequence). The length of the CDR3 is 15 residues. The V end was cut by 0 bases, the J end by 3 bases, with 11 bases between. Here the CDR3 reads CASSLALTPDTEAFF. CDR3 sequence (DNA): TGTGCCAGCAGCTTAGCCCTGACACCGGACACTGAAGCTTTCTTT. Together with reference TRBV7-9 and TRBJ1-1, the CDR3 gives the full variable domain: DTGVSQNPRHKITKRGQNVTFRCDPISEHNRLYWYRQTLGQGPEFLTYFQNEAQLEKSRLLSDRFSAERPKGSFSTLEIQRTEQGDSAMYLCASSLALTPDTEAFFGQGTRLTVV.

This clone occurred once. The chain joins TRBV3-1 (or the pseudogene TRBV3-2) to TRBJ2-2; D remains unclear. The CDR3 sequence is 11 residues long. The V gene's germline CDR1 is LGHDT and CDR2 YNNKEL (reference sequence). V was trimmed by 3 bases and J by 13 bases, leaving 9 bases between them. CDR3 coding DNA: TGTGCCAGCAGCCATGTCGAATGGCTGTTTTTT. It yields the protein CASSHVEWLFF.

The chain couples TRBV5-1 to TRBJ2-3, with 13 bases lining up with TRBD2. The trim removed 5 bases at V and 2 bases at J, leaving 8 bases unmatched. CDR1 and CDR2 from the germline V gene are SGHRS and YFSETQ. This CDR3 comprises 17 residues. The DNA for the CDR3 is TGCGCCAGCAGTTCCCGACTAGCGGGGGGCGTCACAGATACGCAGTATTTT. Translating it yields CASSSRLAGGVTDTQYF. Supplemented by reference TRBV5-1 and TRBJ2-3, the full variable domain reads KAGVTQTPRYLIKTRGQQVTLSCSPISGHRSVSWYQQTPGQGLQFLFEYFSETQRNKGNFPGRFSGRQFSNSRSEMNVSTLELGDSALYLCASSSRLAGGVTDTQYFGPGTRLTVL.

The rearrangement uses TRBV6-5 and TRBJ1-4; D is possibly TRBD1 (5 bases). The ends were cut back, 8 bases at V and 4 bases at J, with 14 bases in the middle. The CDR3 is 14 residues long. Per germline, CDR1 MNHEY and CDR2 SVGAGI. The CDR3 region has the DNA TGTGCCAGCCTTGACCGGGGGGTTAATGAAAAACTGTTTTTT. Its translation: CASLDRGVNEKLFF.

This clone has just a few counts. The chain links TRBV5-1 to TRBJ1-6; 8 bases are a match to TRBD1. The CDR3 runs 15 residues. Germline V gene lookup returns CDR1 SGHRS and CDR2 YFSETQ. V gave up 4 bases and J gave up 7 bases; unmatched junction bases: 7. The CDR3 here is CASSPGQGKNSPLHF. CDR3 bases: TGCGCCAGCAGCCCCGGACAGGGAAAGAATTCACCCCTCCACTTT.

The chain employs TRBV11-2 and TRBJ2-2; D gene uncertain. V was clipped by 1 base and J by 5 bases, with 8 bases between them. The germline V gene encodes CDR1 SGHAT and CDR2 FQNNGV. CDR3 length: 14 residues. The CDR3 nucleotides read TGTGCCAGCAGCTTAGGGTTGGTGACCGGGGAGCTGTTTTTT. Translation: CASSLGLVTGELFF.

The chain carries TRBV10-3 and TRBJ2-1, with 9 bases lining up with TRBD2. V shed 10 bases and J 0 bases; nucleotides not matched to a gene: 13. Germline V gene sequence: CDR1 ENHRY, CDR2 SYGVKD. The CDR3 consists of 17 residues. CDR3 sequence (DNA): TGTGCCACTCTCCAAGGGGCGGGGGGGTCCTCCTACAATGAGCAGTTCTTC. As protein: CATLQGAGGSSYNEQFF.

The chain has TRBV6-4 and TRBJ2-3, with D uncertain. V lost 6 bases to trimming and J lost 0 bases, with 16 bases between them. This CDR3 spans 16 amino acids. Germline V CDR1 and CDR2: MRHNA, SNTAGT. The CDR3 region has the DNA TGTGCCAGCAGCGAGGTACCAGGTACTAGCACAGATACGCAGTATTTT. It specifies CASSEVPGTSTDTQYF.

A remark on this clone: The sample carries other DNA sequences with the same CDR3. The chain is built from TRBV19 and TRBJ1-1; tentatively, D is TRBD1 (5 bases). Between the trimmed V and J ends, which lost 3 bases and 1 base, there was a span of 9 bases. CDR1 is LNHDA and CDR2 is SQIVND in the germline V gene (reference sequence). The CDR3 runs to 14 residues. CDR3 loop: CASSMGGGNTEAFF. The CDR3 bases are TGTGCCAGTAGTATGGGGGGAGGGAACACTGAAGCTTTCTTT.

This chain links TRBV9 with TRBJ2-7; perhaps TRBD2 as D (5 bases). The CDR3 spans 14 residues. Germline CDR1 reads SGDLS; CDR2 reads YYNGEE. Trimming removed 2 bases from V and 3 bases from J, with 12 bases in between. The CDR3 reads CASSVGSENYEQYF. Here the CDR3 DNA reads TGTGCCAGCAGCGTGGGTAGCGAGAACTACGAGCAGTACTTC.

The rearrangement uses TRBV4-3 and TRBJ2-7, with 11 nucleotides matching TRBD2. Per the germline V gene, CDR1 is LGHNA and CDR2 is YSLEER. Trimming cost V 1 base and J 1 base; bases outside gene matches: 3. This CDR3 contains 16 residues. This CDR3 reads CASSQVLAGGSYEQYF. For the CDR3, the DNA is TGCGCCAGCAGCCAAGTCCTAGCGGGGGGATCCTACGAGCAGTACTTC.

The genes are TRBV7-2 and TRBJ2-2; possible D gene TRBD1, 6 bases. Germline CDR1 SGHTA, CDR2 FQGNSA. CDR3 length: 16 amino acids. The V end lost 0 bases, the J end lost 4 bases, and 12 bases lay between the germline ends. CDR3 sequence reads: CASSLAHRAGTGELFF. CDR3 DNA sequence: TGTGCCAGCAGCTTAGCGCACAGGGCCGGCACCGGGGAGCTGTTTTTT.

This chain uses TRBV9 with TRBJ2-7, with D possibly matching TRBD2 (5 bases). Germline V CDR1 and CDR2: SGDLS, YYNGEE. There are 15 residues in the CDR3. The V end was cut by 2 bases, the J end by 0 bases, with 12 bases between. The DNA of the CDR3 is TGTGCCAGCAGCGTTACTAGTTTGAGCTCCTACGAGCAGTACTTC. It specifies CASSVTSLSSYEQYF.

The sample holds one count of this clone. The chain uses TRBV6-1 and TRBJ1-2, with no clear D. The CDR3 length is 17 residues. V lost 3 bases to trimming and J lost 0 bases, with 17 bases between them. CDR1 is MNHNS, CDR2 SASEGT, per germline. The CDR3 here is CASSELLMEGANYGYTF. CDR3 in DNA: TGTGCCAGCAGTGAGTTATTGATGGAGGGAGCTAACTATGGCTACACCTTC.

The sample holds one count of this clone. The rearrangement uses TRBV9 and TRBJ2-2; perhaps D is TRBD1 or TRBD2 (5 bases each). The length of the CDR3 is 14 residues. From germline, CDR1 is SGDLS and CDR2 YYNGEE. The germline V and J ends were trimmed by 9 bases and 0 bases, with 12 bases remaining between them. This CDR3 is CATRPGPNTGELFF. CDR3 DNA: TGTGCCACCCGTCCGGGGCCGAACACCGGGGAGCTGTTTTTT.

The chain recombines TRBV27 with TRBJ2-3; D ambiguous. Germline CDR1 reads MNHEY; CDR2 reads SMNVEV (reference sequence). Trimming shortened V by 3 bases and J by 5 bases, and 9 bases separated the two germline ends. The CDR3 consists of 13 residues. The CDR3 DNA is TGTGCCAGCAGTTTTGATCCTCGAGATACGCAGTATTTT. Its translation is CASSFDPRDTQYF.

This chain joins TRBV6-5 and TRBJ2-7; D call uncertain. Trimming removed 2 bases at V and 6 bases at J, with 11 bases between. There are 13 residues in the CDR3. CDR1 is MNHEY and CDR2 is SVGAGI in the germline V gene. CDR3 loop: CASSYTEGLEQYF. CDR3 coding DNA: TGTGCCAGCAGTTACACGGAAGGGCTCGAGCAGTACTTC.